What follows is one T cell receptor beta chain and its context. Its antigen is not identified. A 5'RACE reaction primed in the constant segment made cDNA libraries of TCR alpha and TCR beta, and these carried sample barcodes and UMIs. In TCRdb, the 5' RACE reads were re-called with MiXCR into one record per CDR3 protein. Of under 40,000 distinct CDR3 sequences in the sample, 6% to 6.5% are singletons; the top ten hold under 0.85%. This entry comes from a study of T-cell memory formation after mild COVID-19. The germline gives CDR1 DFQATT, CDR2 SNEGSKA (reference sequence). The ends were cut back, 6 bases at V and 8 bases at J, with 16 bases in the middle. The CDR3 consists of 12 residues. Study-wide results and limits: Clones that contracted from day 15 to 85 were balanced CD4/CD8, while later expanders leaned CD4+.

The sample was PBMCs or a T cell subset sorted from them (not recorded which). The chain combines TRBV20-1 with TRBJ1-2; the D gene is possibly TRBD1 (5 bases). This TCR came from an adult who had mild COVID-19 (a few samples of this study predate the infection). Cell type and time point are not known. The CDR3 here is CSASRQGKGYTF. The CDR3 nucleotides read TGCAGTGCCAGTCGGCAGGGCAAAGGCTACACCTTC.